These 25 T cell receptor beta chains originate from one sample sequenced in a study of CD8+CD57+ T cells in acquired aplastic anemia. The TCR beta profiling, which covered VDJ combination and CDR3 sequence, was carried out using genomic DNA as the template. TCRdb reprocessed the reads via MiXCR and lists one record per CDR3 protein. The sample contains more than 100,000 distinct CDR3 sequences, around two fifths of which appear only once. Sequenced material: sorted CD4+, CD8+, or CD8+CD57+ T cells (not recorded which) from PBMCs. Receptors were obtained from a human donor in good health, serving as a control.

This clonotype has at least ten counts. The junction shows a germline mismatch at one end, possibly a read error. The J gene is TRBJ2-2, the V gene TRBV19; 11 nucleotides agree with TRBD2. Per germline, CDR1 LNHDA and CDR2 SQIVND (reference sequence). The CDR3 is 14 amino acids. CDR3 amino acids: CASSGTSGTGKLFF. Here the CDR3 DNA reads TGTGCCAGTAGCGGGACTAGCGGTACCGGGAAGCTGTTTTTT.

This clonotype has ten or more counts. V gene TRBV9 combines with J gene TRBJ2-6; D ambiguous. Looked up from germline, CDR1 is SGDLS and CDR2 is YYNGEE. The CDR3 length is 18 residues. Between the trimmed V and J ends, which lost 2 bases and 1 base, there was a span of 16 bases. The CDR3 spells CASSVVPRRGSGANVLTF. In DNA, the CDR3 is TGTGCCAGCAGCGTTGTCCCCCGGCGAGGTTCTGGGGCCAACGTCCTGACTTTC.

This clonotype was seen repeatedly, ten times or more. This sequence joins TRBV30 and TRBJ1-3; TRBD1 aligns across 7 bases. The V and J ends lost 2 bases and 0 bases, in that order; junction bases with no gene match: 4. Germline-derived CDR1 and CDR2 are GTSNPN and SVGIG (reference sequence). The CDR3 extends over 15 amino acids. In DNA, the CDR3 is TGTGCCTGGAGTCGGGACAGCGGCTCTGGAAACACCATATATTTT. Protein sequence: CAWSRDSGSGNTIYF.

This clonotype appeared a single time. The chain uses TRBV12-5 and TRBJ2-3; 13 bases fit TRBD2. CDR3 size: 20 residues. Germline V lookup: CDR1 LGHNT, CDR2 FRNRAP. Trimming took 0 bases from V and 6 from J; bases not matched to a gene: 15. For the CDR3, the DNA is TGTGCTAGTGGTTTGGTAAGGGATGGGCTACTAGCGGGAGGGTTGGATACGCAGTATTTT. Amino acids: CASGLVRDGLLAGGLDTQYF. The whole variable domain, filled in from reference TRBV12-5 and TRBJ2-3, reads DARVTQTPRHKVTEMGQEVTMRCQPILGHNTVFWYRQTMMQGLELLAYFRNRAPLDDSGMPKDRFSAEMPDATLATLKIQPSEPRDSAVYFCASGLVRDGLLAGGLDTQYFGPGTRLTVL.

The J gene is TRBJ1-5, the V gene TRBV28; the D gene is possibly TRBD1 (6 bases). Between the trimmed V and J ends, which lost 8 bases and 5 bases, there was a span of 13 bases. The CDR3 is made up of 13 amino acids. Germline CDR1 is MDHEN and CDR2 is SYDVKM. The CDR3 nucleotides read TGTGCCAGCCTCAGGGGTTCCGATCAGCCCCAGCATTTT. Protein sequence: CASLRGSDQPQHF.

This clonotype was recorded at least ten times. J is TRBJ2-1 and V is TRBV20-1; 9 bases agree with TRBD2. The junction had 1 base not matched to a gene; V was cut back by 1 base and J by 0 bases. Per germline, CDR1 DFQATT and CDR2 SNEGSKA (reference sequence). The length of the CDR3 is 15 residues. The CDR3 nucleotides are TGCAGTGCTAGAGGTAGCGGGAGCTCCTACAATGAGCAGTTCTTC. Translation gives CSARGSGSSYNEQFF.

This clonotype was counted many times. The V and J genes are TRBV10-3 and TRBJ1-1; TRBD1 matches 8 bases. The junction had 12 bases not matched to a gene; V was cut back by 10 bases and J by 8 bases. CDR3 length: 13 residues. Germline CDR1 reads ENHRY; CDR2 reads SYGVKD. For the CDR3, the DNA is TGTGCCAGCCAGGGGGCTCCCTCCCTCGAAGCTTTCTTT. Amino acids: CASQGAPSLEAFF.

The chain uses TRBV20-1 and TRBJ1-5; 8 nucleotides line up with TRBD1. The CDR3 sequence is 15 residues long. Looked up from germline, CDR1 is DFQATT and CDR2 is SNEGSKA (reference sequence). J gave up 0 bases and V 5 bases, and 6 bases lay outside the gene matches. CDR3 sequence: CSAQKDRVSNQPQHF. For the CDR3, the DNA is TGCAGTGCTCAAAAGGACAGGGTTAGCAATCAGCCCCAGCATTTT.

The rearrangement uses TRBV29-1 and TRBJ2-7; 8 bases align to TRBD1. The V gene's germline CDR1 is SQVTM and CDR2 ANQGSEA. V lost 4 bases to trimming and J lost 5 bases; unmatched junction nucleotides: 4. This CDR3 spans 12 amino acids. The CDR3 nucleotides are TGCAGCGTTGGGACAGGGTGGAACGAGCAGTACTTC. This sequence encodes CSVGTGWNEQYF.

Remarks on this clonotype: This may stem from a read error, because a much larger clone lies one nucleotide away. Without the conserved terminal phenylalanine or tryptophan, this CDR3 likely stems from a read error. CDR3 in DNA: TGCAGCGTTGTGACGAATTTGGGGAGCACTGAAGCTTTCCTT. It yields the protein CSVVTNLGSTEAFL. The chain recombines TRBV29-1 with TRBJ1-1; D remains unclear. From germline, CDR1 is SQVTM and CDR2 ANQGSEA. Trimming pared 4 bases from V and 4 bases from J, leaving 16 bases between. This CDR3 region has 14 residues.

This clonotype was found a few times. Being one base from a much bigger clone, this may be a read error. The rearrangement uses TRBV12-3 or TRBV12-4 and TRBJ1-6, with D hard to call. The CDR3 covers 14 residues. CDR3 sequence reads: CPSSAGIVNSPLHF. The CDR3 region has the DNA TGTCCCAGCAGCGCCGGGATCGTTAATTCACCCCTCCACTTT.

This clonotype was recorded many times. The chain carries TRBV12-3 or TRBV12-4 and TRBJ1-1; the D is unclear. This CDR3 is built from 16 residues. V gave up 5 bases and J gave up 1 base, with 17 bases separating them. The CDR3 bases are TGTGCCAGCAGTCATCGGCTCACCCGAGCGAACACTGAAGCTTTCTTT. Translating gives CASSHRLTRANTEAFF.

This clonotype was seen many times. V is TRBV29-1 and J is TRBJ2-3; 8 nucleotides agree with TRBD2. Unmatched junction bases numbered 6, after V lost 7 bases and J lost 3 bases. The CDR3 is 13 residues long. Looked up from germline, CDR1 is SQVTM and CDR2 is ANQGSEA. CDR3 bases: TGCAGCGCGCCGAGCGGGAGTACAGATACGCAGTATTTT. Its translation: CSAPSGSTDTQYF.

At least ten counts were recorded for this clonotype. The rearrangement links TRBV20-1 to TRBJ2-7; weak D call: TRBD1 (6 bases). V lost 6 bases to trimming and J lost 6 bases, with 18 bases between them. CDR3 size: 13 residues. In germline, CDR1 is DFQATT, CDR2 SNEGSKA (reference sequence). The CDR3 DNA follows: TGCAGTGCAACCCTGGCAGGGGTGAGCGAGCAGTACTTC. It encodes CSATLAGVSEQYF.

This clonotype was seen once. The gene calls are TRBV28 and TRBJ2-7; 10 nucleotides match TRBD1. Trimming cost V 7 bases and J 3 bases; bases outside gene matches: 12. In germline, CDR1 is MDHEN, CDR2 SYDVKM. This CDR3 spans 16 amino acids. CDR3 residues: CASTLGGTGVFYEQYF. For the CDR3, the DNA is TGTGCCAGCACGCTGGGGGGGACAGGGGTATTCTACGAGCAGTACTTC.

This clonotype was seen only once. The chain employs TRBV2 and TRBJ1-6; possibly TRBD1 for D (6 bases). V lost 3 bases and J 10 bases, leaving 13 bases between the germline ends. Germline V gives CDR1 SNHLY, CDR2 FYNNEI. The CDR3 runs 14 residues. Here the CDR3 DNA reads TGTGCCAGCAGTGACAGGGGAGGAGGATCACCCCTCCACTTT. Residues: CASSDRGGGSPLHF.

The sample holds many counts of this clonotype. J is TRBJ2-2 and V is TRBV9; no firm D call. V was trimmed by 0 bases and J by 5 bases, leaving 11 bases between them. Germline CDR1 SGDLS, CDR2 YYNGEE. This CDR3 has 15 amino acids. Here the CDR3 reads CASSVDPEQTGELFF. CDR3 DNA: TGTGCCAGCAGCGTAGACCCAGAACAAACCGGGGAGCTGTTTTTT.

The rearrangement joins TRBV10-3 to TRBJ2-1, with 10 bases identical to TRBD1. This CDR3 is built from 15 residues. The germline V gene has CDR1 ENHRY and CDR2 SYGVKD. After removal of 5 bases from V and 4 bases from J, the junction contained 5 bases not matched to a gene. The CDR3 spells CAISPGQGVYNEQFF. CDR3 nucleotide sequence: TGTGCCATCAGTCCCGGACAGGGGGTGTACAATGAGCAGTTCTTC.

This chain uses TRBV12-3 or TRBV12-4 with TRBJ2-2, with D perhaps TRBD2 (6 bases). With 3 bases removed from V and 0 bases from J, the gap between germline ends came to 8 bases. The CDR3 runs 15 residues. CDR3 amino acids: CASSFGDSNTGELFF. CDR3 in DNA: TGTGCCAGCAGTTTCGGGGACTCGAACACCGGGGAGCTGTTTTTT.

As to this clonotype: At one end the junction does not follow the germline gene, possibly because of a read error. The chain joins TRBV5-1 to TRBJ2-7, with 9 bases lining up with TRBD1. The germline V gene encodes CDR1 SGHRS and CDR2 YFSETQ. CDR3 length: 15 residues. CDR3 in DNA: TGCGCCAGCAGTTTGGGGACAGGGTCTACGAGGGAGCAGTACTTC. It yields the protein CASSLGTGSTREQYF.

This chain joins TRBV19 and TRBJ2-7; D ambiguous. Germline V gives CDR1 LNHDA, CDR2 SQIVND (reference sequence). Trimming took 3 bases from V and 0 from J, leaving 6 bases between them. The CDR3 loop spans 13 amino acids. The CDR3 loop reads CASSIASSYEQYF. The CDR3 bases are TGTGCCAGTAGTATTGCTAGCTCCTACGAGCAGTACTTC.

V is TRBV7-2 and J is TRBJ1-5, with TRBD1 identical over 8 bases. Germline V gives CDR1 SGHTA, CDR2 FQGNSA. The CDR3 consists of 15 residues. Trimming at V came to 5 bases and at J to 7 bases, leaving 10 bases not matched to a gene. As DNA, the CDR3 is TGTGCCAGCAGCCTACGACAGGGGCTCGGCCAGCCCCAGCATTTT. Encoded protein: CASSLRQGLGQPQHF.

This clonotype has a single count. This CDR3 reads CASSLATANSPLHF. The CDR3 bases are TGCGCCAGCAGCTTGGCTACAGCGAATTCACCCCTCCACTTT. V gene TRBV5-1 combines with J gene TRBJ1-6; D gene ambiguous. Germline CDR1 is SGHRS and CDR2 is YFSETQ. Trimming removed 0 bases from V and 7 bases from J, with 8 bases in between. The length of the CDR3 is 14 residues.

This clonotype has a count of ten or more. V usage is TRBV9 and J usage is TRBJ1-6; D gene ambiguous. The V and J ends lost 5 bases and 3 bases respectively, with 9 bases between them. The CDR3 is 14 amino acids. Germline V gene data show CDR1 as SGDLS and CDR2 as YYNGEE. The CDR3 is CASRGNYYNSPLHF. The CDR3 coding sequence is TGTGCCAGCAGGGGGAACTACTATAATTCACCCCTCCACTTT.

The V gene is TRBV3-1, the J gene TRBJ1-2, with TRBD1 identical over 8 bases. Germline-derived CDR1 and CDR2 are LGHDT and YNNKEL (reference sequence). The CDR3 contains 17 residues. Trimming at V came to 0 bases and at J to 4 bases, leaving 10 bases not matched to a gene. CDR3 in amino acids: CASSQDPGGQGAYGYTF. CDR3 bases: TGTGCCAGCAGCCAAGATCCCGGGGGTCAGGGGGCCTATGGCTACACCTTC.